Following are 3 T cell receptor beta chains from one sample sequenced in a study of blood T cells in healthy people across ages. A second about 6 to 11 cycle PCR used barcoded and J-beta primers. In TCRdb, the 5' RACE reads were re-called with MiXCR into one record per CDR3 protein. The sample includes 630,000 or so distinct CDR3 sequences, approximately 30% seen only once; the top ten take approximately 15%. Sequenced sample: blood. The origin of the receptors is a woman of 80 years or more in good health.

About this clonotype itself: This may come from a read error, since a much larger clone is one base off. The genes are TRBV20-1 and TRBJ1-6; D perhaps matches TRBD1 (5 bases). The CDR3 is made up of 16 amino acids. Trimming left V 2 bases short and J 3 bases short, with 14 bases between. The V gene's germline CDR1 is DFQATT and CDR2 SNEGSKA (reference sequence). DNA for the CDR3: TGCAGTGCTAGATCCCCCCAGGGAGACTATAATTCACCCCTCCACTTT. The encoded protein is CSARSPQGDYNSPLHF.

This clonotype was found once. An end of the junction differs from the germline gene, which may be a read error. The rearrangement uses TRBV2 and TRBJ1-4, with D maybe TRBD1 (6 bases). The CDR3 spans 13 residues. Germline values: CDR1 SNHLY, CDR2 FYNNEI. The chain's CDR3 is CASGRGWDERLFF. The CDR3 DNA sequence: TGTGCCAGCGGCAGGGGTTGGGATGAAAGACTGTTTTTT. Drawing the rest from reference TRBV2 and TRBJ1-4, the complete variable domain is EPEVTQTPSHQVTQMGQEVILRCVPISNHLYFYWYRQILGQKVEFLVSFYNNEISEKSEIFDDQFSVERPDGSNFTLKIRSTKLEDSAMYFCASGRGWDERLFFGSGTQLSVL.

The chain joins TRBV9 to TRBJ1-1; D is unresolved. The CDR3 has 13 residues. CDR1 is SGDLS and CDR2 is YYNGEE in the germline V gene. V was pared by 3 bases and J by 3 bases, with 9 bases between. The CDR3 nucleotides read TGTGCCAGCAGCGCATCCTTGGACACTGAAGCTTTCTTT. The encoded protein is CASSASLDTEAFF.